These 27 T cell receptor beta chains were all obtained from the same sample, sequenced in a study of T cell responses to AZD1222 COVID-19 vaccine. Assay used: immunoSEQ multiplex PCR; TCRdb lists only in-frame clones, some missing. Of 200,000 or so clones listed, approximately 93% are singletons. The material was peripheral blood, obtained 28 days after the second AZD1222 dose. The receptors here all came from an adult who received the AZD1222 COVID-19 vaccine.

The chain carries TRBV29-1 and TRBJ1-2, with a possible D match to TRBD1 (5 bases). V lost 6 bases, J lost 7 bases, and 12 bases lay in between. The germline V gene has CDR1 SQVTM and CDR2 ANQGSEA. This CDR3 is built from 11 residues. CDR3: CSVGVVSGYTF. CDR3 nucleotides: TGCAGCGTGGGGGTTGTAAGTGGCTACACCTTC.

The chain links TRBV6-5 to TRBJ2-3; 8 positions match TRBD1. With 6 bases clipped from V and 1 base from J, the junction kept 6 bases outside the gene matches. Germline V gene sequence: CDR1 MNHEY, CDR2 SVGAGI. The CDR3 sequence is 15 residues long. CDR3 residues: CASSLGQGGTDTQYF. For the CDR3, the DNA is TGTGCCAGCAGCCTCGGACAGGGAGGCACAGATACGCAGTATTTT.

The V gene is TRBV23-1, the J gene TRBJ1-2, with D unclear. TRBV23-1 is filed as an ORF, its function uncertain. The V end lost 2 bases, the J end lost 8 bases, and 12 bases lay between the germline ends. The CDR3 loop spans 13 amino acids. The DNA for the CDR3 is TGCGCCAGCAGTCAAGATTGGAGGATCGGCTACACCTTC. Translated: CASSQDWRIGYTF.

V and J are TRBV5-1 and TRBJ2-7; possible D gene TRBD1, 6 bases. Trimming left V 4 bases short and J 2 bases short, with 13 bases between. Germline V CDR1 and CDR2: SGHRS, YFSETQ. The CDR3 is 14 residues long. The CDR3 loop reads CASSPDRNPYEQYF. The CDR3 region has the DNA TGCGCCAGCAGCCCCGACAGGAATCCCTACGAGCAGTACTTC.

The chain joins TRBV7-8 to TRBJ1-5; D is ambiguous. Germline V lookup: CDR1 SGHVS, CDR2 FQNEAQ. The CDR3 totals 16 residues. With 0 bases removed from V and 3 bases from J, the gap between germline ends came to 12 bases. The CDR3 nucleotides are TGTGCCAGCAGCTTAGCTGGCAGCGGAAACAATCAGCCCCAGCATTTT. It encodes CASSLAGSGNNQPQHF.

V gene TRBV6-1 combines with J gene TRBJ2-1, with 8 bases lining up with TRBD2. CDR1 is MNHNS and CDR2 is SASEGT in the germline V gene. The V segment lost 3 bases and the J segment 12 bases; nucleotides outside the gene matches: 1. The CDR3 consists of 11 residues. The CDR3 here is CASSDGGGQFF. DNA for the CDR3: TGTGCCAGCAGTGACGGGGGGGGGCAGTTCTTC.

J is TRBJ2-1 and V is TRBV5-4, with 10 bases lining up with TRBD2. The CDR3 sequence is 15 residues long. V was clipped by 3 bases and J by 3 bases; unmatched bases: 3. Germline CDR1 is SGHNT and CDR2 is YYREEE (reference sequence). CDR3 region: CASSSSGGDYNEQFF. The CDR3 DNA reads TGTGCCAGCAGCTCCAGCGGGGGGGACTACAATGAGCAGTTCTTC.

This chain joins TRBV12-5 and TRBJ1-1, with D unresolved. In germline, CDR1 is LGHNT, CDR2 FRNRAP. Deletions cut 6 bases from V and 0 bases from J, with 17 bases between. This CDR3 has 16 residues. The CDR3 loop is CASGDQYGPVNTEAFF. The CDR3 DNA follows: TGTGCTAGTGGGGACCAATACGGACCCGTGAACACTGAAGCTTTCTTT.

The chain is built from TRBV3-1 (or the pseudogene TRBV3-2) and TRBJ2-5; 8 nucleotides match TRBD2. The CDR3 is 18 residues long. With V trimmed by 1 base and J by 2 bases, 12 bases remained unmatched. The V gene's germline CDR1 is LGHDT and CDR2 YNNKEL (reference sequence). The CDR3 loop reads CASSQATGSGGSQETQYF. The CDR3 DNA reads TGTGCCAGCAGCCAAGCAACGGGGAGCGGGGGATCTCAAGAGACCCAGTACTTC.

The gene calls are TRBV20-1 and TRBJ2-3; D call uncertain. The V end lost 6 bases, the J end lost 11 bases, and 15 bases lay between the germline ends. This CDR3 region has 11 residues. The V gene's germline CDR1 is DFQATT and CDR2 SNEGSKA (reference sequence). CDR3: CSAAANPRQYF. The CDR3 DNA reads as TGCAGTGCGGCGGCCAACCCCCGGCAGTATTTT.

The DNA of the CDR3 is TGTGCCTGGAGCAGGGGAGGTGAAAAACTGTTTTTT. This codes for CAWSRGGEKLFF. This chain joins TRBV30 and TRBJ1-4, with D maybe TRBD1 (6 bases). Germline values: CDR1 GTSNPN, CDR2 SVGIG (reference sequence). The CDR3 is made up of 12 amino acids. V dropped 3 bases and J dropped 7 bases, with 9 bases sitting between them. The entire variable domain, with the rest obtained from reference TRBV30 and TRBJ1-4, is as follows: SQTIHQWPATLVQPVGSPLSLECTVEGTSNPNLYWYRQAAGRGLQLLFYSVGIGQISSEVPQNLSASRPQDRQFILSSKKLLLSDSGFYLCAWSRGGEKLFFGSGTQLSVL.

The chain uses TRBV6-1 and TRBJ2-1; 9 bases map to TRBD2. V was clipped by 0 bases and J by 0 bases; unmatched bases: 3. Germline V CDR1 and CDR2: MNHNS, SASEGT. The CDR3 contains 17 residues. The CDR3 loop is CASSEALAGRSYNEQFF. The DNA of the CDR3 is TGTGCCAGCAGTGAAGCGCTAGCGGGGCGCTCCTACAATGAGCAGTTCTTC.

This clone was counted a few times. The chain combines TRBV18 with TRBJ2-2, with 8 bases identical to TRBD2. CDR3 length: 15 amino acids. Unmatched junction bases numbered 0, after V lost 2 bases and J lost 1 base. Germline-derived CDR1 and CDR2 are KGHSH and LQKENI. CDR3 protein: CASSPTSGNTGELFF. DNA of the CDR3: TGTGCCAGCTCACCAACTAGCGGGAACACCGGGGAGCTGTTTTTT.

The chain carries TRBV5-1 and TRBJ1-2, with D unresolved. CDR1 is SGHRS and CDR2 is YFSETQ in the germline V gene. CDR3 size: 13 residues. The germline V and J ends were trimmed by 4 bases and 8 bases, with 15 bases remaining between them. The CDR3 spells CASSHGQMDGYTF. In DNA, the CDR3 is TGCGCCAGCAGCCATGGGCAGATGGACGGCTACACCTTC.

The chain joins TRBV10-1 to TRBJ1-5; TRBD1 matches 9 bases. V dropped 8 bases and J dropped 0; count of bases not matched to a gene: 2. This CDR3 is built from 14 residues. Germline CDR1 reads WNHNN; CDR2 reads SYGVQD (reference sequence). CDR3 loop: CASSTGGSNQPQHF. The CDR3 bases are TGCGCCAGCTCGACAGGGGGTAGCAATCAGCCCCAGCATTTT.

The gene calls are TRBV27 and TRBJ1-2, with D possibly TRBD1 on 5 matching bases. This CDR3 spans 13 amino acids. Per the germline V gene, CDR1 is MNHEY and CDR2 is SMNVEV (reference sequence). V was clipped by 7 bases and J by 4 bases, with 13 bases between them. CDR3 sequence reads: CASTPGLLYGYTF. Written as DNA, the CDR3 is TGTGCCAGCACCCCGGGACTCCTCTATGGCTACACCTTC.

This clone was seen a single time. The chain couples TRBV27 to TRBJ2-2, with a tentative D call TRBD2 (5 bases). This CDR3 has 16 amino acids. The germline V gene has CDR1 MNHEY and CDR2 SMNVEV (reference sequence). V was clipped by 3 bases and J by 0 bases, with 11 bases between them. The CDR3 protein is CASSFWRAPNTGELFF. The CDR3 coding sequence is TGTGCCAGCAGTTTTTGGCGGGCCCCGAACACCGGGGAGCTGTTTTTT.

The genes are TRBV10-1 and TRBJ1-1; no reliable D call. This CDR3 comprises 13 residues. Germline V gene lookup returns CDR1 WNHNN and CDR2 SYGVQD (reference sequence). Trimming removed 10 bases from V and 1 base from J, with 13 bases in between. The CDR3 bases are TGCGCCACCGCCGAGGGTGCGAACACTGAAGCTTTCTTT. As protein: CATAEGANTEAFF.

The gene calls are TRBV28 and TRBJ1-1; TRBD1 matches 7 bases. V was pared by 4 bases and J by 1 base, with 3 bases of the junction left unmatched. Germline V gives CDR1 MDHEN, CDR2 SYDVKM. The CDR3 extends over 14 amino acids. In DNA, the CDR3 is TGTGCCAGCAGTTCGGGACAGCCGAACACTGAAGCTTTCTTT. It codes for CASSSGQPNTEAFF.

The chain uses TRBV28 and TRBJ1-4; D unclear. Germline CDR1 is MDHEN and CDR2 is SYDVKM. V lost 8 bases to trimming and J lost 2 bases, with 12 bases between them. The CDR3 is 14 residues long. The CDR3 DNA reads TGTGCCAGCGCCCCGCCGGATACTAATGAAAAACTGTTTTTT. As protein: CASAPPDTNEKLFF.

This sequence joins TRBV7-9 and TRBJ2-1; 11 bases fit TRBD1. The CDR3 loop spans 15 amino acids. Germline V gene sequence: CDR1 SEHNR, CDR2 FQNEAQ (reference sequence). The J segment lost 5 bases and the V segment lost 5 bases, leaving 5 bases of the junction unmatched. CDR3 DNA: TGTGCCAGCAGCCGAGGGACAGGGGGTCACAATGAGCAGTTCTTC. It translates to CASSRGTGGHNEQFF.

The chain combines TRBV6-5 with TRBJ1-2, with 9 bases that match TRBD1. This CDR3 comprises 14 residues. The V segment lost 4 bases and the J segment 5 bases; nucleotides outside the gene matches: 5. The germline gives CDR1 MNHEY, CDR2 SVGAGI. The CDR3 DNA follows: TGTGCCAGCAGTTTGGGACAGGGCGGGTATGGCTACACCTTC. Its protein is CASSLGQGGYGYTF.

This chain connects TRBV7-3 to TRBJ1-2, with D unclear. CDR1 and CDR2 (germline): SGHTA, FQGTGA. The CDR3 covers 13 residues. The V and J ends lost 5 bases and 7 bases respectively, with 14 bases between them. The CDR3 DNA reads TGTGCCAGCAGCCTTAATGGCGGAGGTGGCTACACCTTC. Protein sequence: CASSLNGGGGYTF. Together with reference TRBV7-3 and TRBJ1-2, the CDR3 gives the full variable domain: GAGVSQTPSNKVTEKGKYVELRCDPISGHTALYWYRQSLGQGPEFLIYFQGTGAADDSGLPNDRFFAVRPEGSVSTLKIQRTERGDSAVYLCASSLNGGGGYTFGSGTRLTVV.

The rearrangement uses TRBV5-4 and TRBJ2-1, with 7 bases aligning to TRBD2. Germline values: CDR1 SGHNT, CDR2 YYREEE (reference sequence). V lost 2 bases and J lost 2; bases outside the gene matches: 10. The CDR3 loop spans 17 amino acids. CDR3 DNA sequence: TGTGCCAGCAGCTTAGATTCTCTAGCGGAGCCCTACAATGAGCAGTTCTTC. This codes for CASSLDSLAEPYNEQFF.

This clone has only one observation. The rearrangement links TRBV7-9 to TRBJ2-1; 7 positions match TRBD1. CDR3 length: 16 residues. With V trimmed by 2 bases and J by 8 bases, 12 bases remained unmatched. Germline values: CDR1 SEHNR, CDR2 FQNEAQ (reference sequence). The DNA of the CDR3 is TGTGCCAGCAGCTTACCTATCCCGGACAGGTGGGATGAGCAGTTCTTC. It codes for CASSLPIPDRWDEQFF.

The genes are TRBV10-3 and TRBJ1-1; 7 bases match TRBD1. V shed 6 bases, J shed 1 base, and the junction held 8 bases outside the gene matches. The CDR3 has 15 residues. Germline-derived CDR1 and CDR2 are ENHRY and SYGVKD. The CDR3: CAIRTTGTANTEAFF. The CDR3, as DNA: TGTGCCATCAGGACGACCGGGACAGCGAACACTGAAGCTTTCTTT.

V gene TRBV4-2 combines with J gene TRBJ1-3; D is unclear. The V gene lost 1 base and the J gene lost 4 bases, with 8 bases spanning the gap. The CDR3 consists of 14 residues. The germline V gene encodes CDR1 LGHNA and CDR2 YNFKEQ. The CDR3 here is CASSQGIQGNTIYF. CDR3 DNA sequence: TGTGCCAGCAGCCAAGGAATTCAGGGAAACACCATATATTTT.